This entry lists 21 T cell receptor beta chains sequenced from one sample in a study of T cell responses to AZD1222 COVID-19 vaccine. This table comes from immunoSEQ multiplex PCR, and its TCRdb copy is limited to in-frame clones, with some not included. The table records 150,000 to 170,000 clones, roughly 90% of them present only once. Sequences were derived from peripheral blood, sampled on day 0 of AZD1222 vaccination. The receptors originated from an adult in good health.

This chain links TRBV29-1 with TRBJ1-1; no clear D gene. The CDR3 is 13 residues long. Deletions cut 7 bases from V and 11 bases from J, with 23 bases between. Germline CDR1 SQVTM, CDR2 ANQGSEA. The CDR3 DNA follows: TGCAGCGCCGCCCCGAGGGAACGTTCTGGGGCTTTCTTT. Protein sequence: CSAAPRERSGAFF.

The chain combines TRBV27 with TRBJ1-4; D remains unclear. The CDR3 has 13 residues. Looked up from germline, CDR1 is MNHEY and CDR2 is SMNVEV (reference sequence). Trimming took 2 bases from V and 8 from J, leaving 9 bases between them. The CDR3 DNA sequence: TGTGCCAGCAGTTTAGCCCGGCGGGAAAAACTGTTTTTT. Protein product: CASSLARREKLFF.

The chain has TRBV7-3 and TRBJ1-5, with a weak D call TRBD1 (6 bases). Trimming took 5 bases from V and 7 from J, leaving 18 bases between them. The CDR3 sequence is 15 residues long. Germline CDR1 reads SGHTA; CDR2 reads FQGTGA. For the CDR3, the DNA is TGTGCCAGCAGCCCCCAAGGGGGAGGGGGGCAGCCCCAGCATTTT. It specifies CASSPQGGGGQPQHF.

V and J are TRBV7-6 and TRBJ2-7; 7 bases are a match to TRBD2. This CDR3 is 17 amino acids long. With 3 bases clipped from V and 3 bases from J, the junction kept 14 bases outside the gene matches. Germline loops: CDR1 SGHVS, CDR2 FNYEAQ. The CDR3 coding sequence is TGTGCCAGCAGCTTGAGCCCCCCCACGGGGGGATACTACGAGCAGTACTTC. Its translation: CASSLSPPTGGYYEQYF.

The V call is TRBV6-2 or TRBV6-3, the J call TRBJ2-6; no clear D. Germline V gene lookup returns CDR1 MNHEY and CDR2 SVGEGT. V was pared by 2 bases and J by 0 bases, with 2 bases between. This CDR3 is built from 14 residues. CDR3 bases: TGTGCCAGCAGTTACAACTCTGGGGCCAACGTCCTGACTTTC. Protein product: CASSYNSGANVLTF.

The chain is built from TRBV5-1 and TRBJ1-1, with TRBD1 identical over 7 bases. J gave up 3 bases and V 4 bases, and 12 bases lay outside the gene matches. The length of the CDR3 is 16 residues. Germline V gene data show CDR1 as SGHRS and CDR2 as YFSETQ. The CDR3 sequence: CASSPRQGGGDTEAFF. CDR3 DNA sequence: TGCGCCAGCAGCCCGCGACAGGGAGGGGGAGACACTGAAGCTTTCTTT.

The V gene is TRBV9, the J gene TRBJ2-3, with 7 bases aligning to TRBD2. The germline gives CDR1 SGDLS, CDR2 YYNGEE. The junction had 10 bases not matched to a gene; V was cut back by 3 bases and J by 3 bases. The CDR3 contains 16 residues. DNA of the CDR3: TGTGCCAGCAGCGGCGGGAGTGACTTTTGGACAGATACGCAGTATTTT. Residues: CASSGGSDFWTDTQYF.

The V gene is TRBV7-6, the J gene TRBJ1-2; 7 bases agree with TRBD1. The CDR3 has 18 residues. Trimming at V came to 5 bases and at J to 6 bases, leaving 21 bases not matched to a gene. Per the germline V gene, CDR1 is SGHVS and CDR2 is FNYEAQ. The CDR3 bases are TGTGCCAGCAGCACCCCGAGGGGGAACAGGGGCCGGGGGAATGGCTACACCTTC. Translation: CASSTPRGNRGRGNGYTF.

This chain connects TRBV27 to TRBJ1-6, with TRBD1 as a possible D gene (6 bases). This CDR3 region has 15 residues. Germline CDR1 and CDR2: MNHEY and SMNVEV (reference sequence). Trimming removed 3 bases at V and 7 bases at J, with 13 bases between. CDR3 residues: CASSLLNRANSPLHF. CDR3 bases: TGTGCCAGCAGTTTGCTGAACAGGGCCAATTCACCCCTCCACTTT.

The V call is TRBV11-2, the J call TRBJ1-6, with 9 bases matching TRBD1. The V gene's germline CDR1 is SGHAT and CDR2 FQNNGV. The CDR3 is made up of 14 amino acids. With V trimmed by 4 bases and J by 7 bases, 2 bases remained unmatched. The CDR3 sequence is CASSWDRVNSPLHF. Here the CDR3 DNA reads TGTGCCAGCAGCTGGGACAGGGTGAATTCACCCCTCCACTTT.

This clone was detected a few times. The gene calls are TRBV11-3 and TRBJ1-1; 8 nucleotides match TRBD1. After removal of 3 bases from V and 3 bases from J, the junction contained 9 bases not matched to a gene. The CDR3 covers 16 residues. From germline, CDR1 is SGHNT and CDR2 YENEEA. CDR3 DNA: TGTGCCAGCAGCTTCAGGACAGGGTCGTTGGACACTGAAGCTTTCTTT. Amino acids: CASSFRTGSLDTEAFF.

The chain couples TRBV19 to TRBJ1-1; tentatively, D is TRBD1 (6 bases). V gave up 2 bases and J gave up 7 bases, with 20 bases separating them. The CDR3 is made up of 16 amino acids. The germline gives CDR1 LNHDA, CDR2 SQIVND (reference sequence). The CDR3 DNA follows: TGTGCCAGTAGTATATCGCTCCGAGGGGGGGTTATTGAAGCTTTCTTT. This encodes CASSISLRGGVIEAFF.

The DNA of the CDR3 is TGTGCCTGGAAGGACAGGGGGGGCAATCAGCCCCAGCATTTT. Translating it yields CAWKDRGGNQPQHF. J is TRBJ1-5 and V is TRBV30; 10 nucleotides align to TRBD1. CDR3 length: 14 amino acids. V was pared by 4 bases and J by 2 bases, with 2 bases of the junction left unmatched. Germline V gene data show CDR1 as GTSNPN and CDR2 as SVGIG (reference sequence).

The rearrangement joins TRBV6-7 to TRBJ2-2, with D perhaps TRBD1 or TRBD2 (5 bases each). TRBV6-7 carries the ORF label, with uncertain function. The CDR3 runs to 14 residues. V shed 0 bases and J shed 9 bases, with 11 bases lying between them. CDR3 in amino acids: CASSYSRGARELFF. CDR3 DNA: TGTGCCAGCAGTTACTCGAGAGGGGCCCGGGAGCTGTTTTTT.

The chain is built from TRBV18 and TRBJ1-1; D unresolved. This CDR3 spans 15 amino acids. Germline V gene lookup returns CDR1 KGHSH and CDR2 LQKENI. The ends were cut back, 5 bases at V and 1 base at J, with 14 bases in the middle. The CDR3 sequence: CASSAGQVPNTEAFF. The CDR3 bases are TGTGCCAGCTCAGCGGGCCAGGTCCCGAACACTGAAGCTTTCTTT.

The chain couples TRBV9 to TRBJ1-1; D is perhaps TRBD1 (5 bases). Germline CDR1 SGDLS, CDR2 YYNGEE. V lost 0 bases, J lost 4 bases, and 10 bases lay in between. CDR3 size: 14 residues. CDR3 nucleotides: TGTGCCAGCAGCGTAGGGCAGGGAGGCACTGAAGCTTTCTTT. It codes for CASSVGQGGTEAFF.

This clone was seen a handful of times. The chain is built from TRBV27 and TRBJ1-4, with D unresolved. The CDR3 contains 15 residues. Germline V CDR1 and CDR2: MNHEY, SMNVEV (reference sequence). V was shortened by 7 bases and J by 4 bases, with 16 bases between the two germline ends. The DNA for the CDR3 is TGTGCCAGCACTAACCCCGGGGAGTTTAATGAAAAACTGTTTTTT. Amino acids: CASTNPGEFNEKLFF.

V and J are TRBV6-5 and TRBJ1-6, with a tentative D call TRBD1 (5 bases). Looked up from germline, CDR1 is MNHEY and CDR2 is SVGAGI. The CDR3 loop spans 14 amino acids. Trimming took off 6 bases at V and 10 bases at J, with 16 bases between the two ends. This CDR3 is CASSRGGVYSPLHF. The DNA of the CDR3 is TGTGCCAGCAGCCGGGGGGGGGTTTACTCACCCCTCCACTTT.

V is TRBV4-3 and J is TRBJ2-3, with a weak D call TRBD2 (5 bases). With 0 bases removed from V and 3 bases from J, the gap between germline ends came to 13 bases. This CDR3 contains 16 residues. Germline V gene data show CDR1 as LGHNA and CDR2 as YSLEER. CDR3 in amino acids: CASSQDSRRLTDTQYF. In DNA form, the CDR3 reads TGCGCCAGCAGCCAAGATTCGAGGCGACTAACAGATACGCAGTATTTT.

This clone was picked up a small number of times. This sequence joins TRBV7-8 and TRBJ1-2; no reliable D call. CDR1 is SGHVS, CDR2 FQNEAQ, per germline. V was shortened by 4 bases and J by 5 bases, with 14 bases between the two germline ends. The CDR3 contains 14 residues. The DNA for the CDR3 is TGTGCCAGCAGCTCAGAAGGGATGGGGTATGGCTACACCTTC. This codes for CASSSEGMGYGYTF.

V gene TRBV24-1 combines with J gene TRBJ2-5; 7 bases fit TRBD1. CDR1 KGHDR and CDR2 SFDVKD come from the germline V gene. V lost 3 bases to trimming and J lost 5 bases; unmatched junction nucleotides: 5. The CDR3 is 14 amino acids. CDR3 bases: TGTGCCACCAGTGATCGACAGGGATTGGAGACCCAGTACTTC. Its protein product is CATSDRQGLETQYF.